This T cell receptor (beta chain) was sequenced in a study of cytomegalovirus exposure and HLA in healthy donors. The PCR used 60 Vbeta and 13 Jbeta primers. The protocol was immunoSEQ multiplex PCR, while the TCRdb copy is restricted to in-frame clones and leaves out a portion. The sample lists 95,000 to 150,000 clones; more than 75% were seen once. Whole-study results and caveats: Researchers catalogued about 160 TCR beta chains as cytomegalovirus-associated. Later, an analysis showed that TCR beta chains associated with HLA were more clonally expanded than others that were equally common. An analysis done earlier found most TCR beta V segments productive about 87% or about 30% of the time. For most subjects, TCR beta sequences were reported to predict HLA-A and HLA-B alleles with accuracy.

To note about this clone: The target antigen is unknown.

Germline lookup yields CDR1 LNHDA and CDR2 SQIVND (reference sequence). The V segment lost 6 bases and the J segment 0 bases; nucleotides outside the gene matches: 3. The CDR3 sequence is 17 residues long. Sequencing input: PBMCs. This chain connects TRBV19 to TRBJ2-3; 16 nucleotides match TRBD2. This sequence was found in a woman aged 55-69 years in good health and CMV-seropositive. Here the CDR3 DNA reads TGTGCCAGTAGCCCGGGACTAGCGGGGGGGAGCACAGATACGCAGTATTTT. Its translation is CASSPGLAGGSTDTQYF.